The following is a TCR beta chain sequence with its context. This clone came up a few times. It has no known antigen specificity. The input lacks base qualities; no much larger clone sits a single base away. Other DNA sequences of this sample code for an identical CDR3. The sample belongs to a study of shared clonotypes between healthy human individuals (dated by TCRdb to about 2020). Describing the broader study: A couple of women and three men aged 18 to 49 years were included in the cohort. For each donor, CD4 naive and CD4 memory were each run on three plates, CD8 naive on two plates, and CD8 memory on one plate. To estimate repertoire size and how much clonotypes are shared between individuals, the study performed deep sequencing of blood TCR repertoires from roughly five healthy adults. Different laboratories and diverse techniques were used to prepare libraries and sequence TCR repertoires, to increase sequencing depth and limit assay-specific biases. Each donor's leukapheresis produced roughly between roughly 0.85 and 10 billion PBMCs.

The donors were healthy, HIV-negative adults who had no recently reported acute infections or vaccinations. Every donor was a Caucasian adult residing in Nashville, Tennessee, USA. CD4+ T cells were enriched by magnetic negative selection, after which naive cells were positively selected on CD45RA and the negative fraction was taken as the memory subset. Blood was collected by leukapheresis, and PBMCs were isolated by Ficoll-Histopaque density gradient centrifugation and then cryopreserved in liquid nitrogen vapor phase. Purity and quantity of every magnetically sorted T cell population were checked by analytical flow cytometry. Genomic DNA was isolated from every sorted fraction and measured by UV absorbance on a Nanodrop 2000c. What the authors observed across the whole study: Incomplete sequencing was indicated by rarefaction of sorted-subset datasets, despite the large sequencing depth. Clonotypes shared by all four sorted-subset donors showed higher generation probabilities than non-shared clonotypes. Sampling was restricted to blood, and TCR repertoires in tissue are likely to differ from TCR repertoires in blood. Pairwise subsampling indicated that sequencing depth was expected to affect the degree of clonotype sharing among donors. The small number of donors limited the genetic and exposure-history diversity represented. Larger estimated clonotype richness was generally found for naive subsets than for memory subsets. When several donors were compared, the shared fraction of clonotypes was around 5% for naive CD4, less than 4% for naive CD8, 2% to 2.5% for memory CD4, and roughly 0.43% for memory CD8.

Using the deep immunoSEQ assay, multiplex PCR amplified TCR CDR3 regions from genomic DNA. Genomic DNA extracted from each cell subset was distributed evenly over all wells of several immunoSEQ 96-well plates, and each plate served as one replicate. For sorted subsets, each replicate PCR was loaded with roughly 200 ng genomic DNA, equivalent to roughly 30,000 T cell genomes. The purified libraries were quantified using a Qubit 3.0 fluorometer, sized with a Bioanalyzer 2100, and then quantified again using the KAPA Library Quantification kit. Every immunoSEQ 96-well plate was sequenced on a separate single-read 150-cycle Illumina NextSeq 550 flow cell. As for how the authors treated the data: The immunoSEQ output contained only junctional sequences without quality scores, so filtering could not match that applied to full-length reads. Sequences were annotated with PyIR, a Python wrapper for IgBLAST v1.9, using IMGT germline references to assign V/J genes and CDR3. Any read was removed if the V/J assignment was weak (E-value above 1e-6), the CDR3 was missing, or the read contained stop codons, out-of-frame junctions, or ambiguous translated residues. V3J clonotypes were defined by identical inferred V gene, J gene, and CDR3 amino acid sequence. To compute the percentage overlap between repertoires, the number of shared unique clonotypes was divided by the size of the smaller repertoire. Repertoire richness was assessed with RTK rarefaction, the Chao1 estimator, and Recon v2.1 estimates of unobserved clonotypes. Generation probabilities were computed with OLGA for all TCRbeta clonotypes obtained by the gDNA method from four donors. TCRdb's version of the immuneACCESS table is confined to in-frame rearrangements and falls short of the full clone set. An unresolved V gene accounts for under half of the shortfall where checked; the remainder is of unknown origin. That table furnishes V, J and clone size, whereas the DNA furnished D and trimming. The sample includes about 1.1 million clones, with about 84% observed a single time. In total, the top ten clones hold 0.5% to 0.6% of the sample.

The clonotype comes from a man in his late teens or twenties in good health. Some clones in this sample may be carry-over from other donors' samples. Sequencing was done on a sample of memory CD4+ T cells from PBMCs. This sample's cell subset or site label indicates: CD45RA-negative fraction.

The CDR3 corresponds to CASSSPGQGPYEQYF. At the DNA level, the sequence is TGTGCCAGCAGTTCGCCGGGACAGGGGCCCTACGAGCAGTACTTC. This sequence uses TRBV28 and TRBJ2-7; 10 central nucleotides agree with TRBD1. The CDR3 runs 15 amino acids, cysteine and phenylalanine included. Only the CDR3 portion is preserved as DNA: 45 bases, with reading frame beginning at the first base. The germline V gene yields MDHEN for CDR1 and SYDVKM for CDR2. Relative to germline, V is missing 4 bases and J is missing 2 bases, with 5 bases of the junction outside any gene match.